These 32 T cell receptor beta chains were sequenced from one sample in a study of OX40 agonist ivuxolimab in advanced cancers. Library generation was performed with the immunoSEQ multiplex PCR assay. In its TCRdb copy, this immuneACCESS table keeps in-frame sequences only and misses some clones. Where compared with another copy, unresolved V genes explain less than half of these, and the others have no known cause. The sample profile shows approximately 25,000 clones; around 79% of them were found once. About 17% of the sample belongs to the ten largest clones. Specimen: CD4+ or CD8+ T cells sorted from blood, collected in a trial of the OX40 agonist ivuxolimab. These receptors came from an adult with an advanced solid tumor such as melanoma, head and neck, liver or kidney cancer.

J is TRBJ2-1 and V is TRBV18; tentatively, D is TRBD1 (6 bases). The CDR3 spans 16 residues. Per germline, CDR1 KGHSH and CDR2 LQKENI. V was cut by 3 bases and J by 1 base, with 13 bases left in between. The CDR3 loop reads CASSPEQGASYNEQFF. The CDR3 DNA is TGTGCCAGCTCACCGGAACAGGGAGCGTCCTACAATGAGCAGTTCTTC.

The chain has TRBV7-9 and TRBJ1-5; D might be TRBD1 (6 bases). The CDR3 extends over 14 amino acids. Germline loops: CDR1 SEHNR, CDR2 FQNEAQ (reference sequence). V dropped 5 bases and J dropped 9 bases, with 17 bases sitting between them. The CDR3 is CASSRGHPPLPQHF. The CDR3 DNA follows: TGTGCCAGCAGCCGGGGACACCCGCCCTTGCCCCAGCATTTT.

The J gene is TRBJ1-2, the V gene TRBV6-4, with a weak D call TRBD1 (5 bases). V was shortened by 7 bases and J by 3 bases, with 12 bases between the two germline ends. The CDR3 contains 13 residues. Germline V lookup: CDR1 MRHNA, CDR2 SNTAGT. In DNA form, the CDR3 reads TGTGCCAGCACGAAGGGGACCGACTATGGCTACACCTTC. This gives the protein CASTKGTDYGYTF.

This sequence joins TRBV5-4 and TRBJ2-3, with unresolved D. Germline CDR1 SGHNT, CDR2 YYREEE (reference sequence). The CDR3 has 16 amino acids. V lost 0 bases, J lost 0 bases, and 11 bases lay in between. The CDR3, as DNA: TGTGCCAGCAGCTTGGAGGGCGGCCTCAGCACAGATACGCAGTATTTT. Its translation: CASSLEGGLSTDTQYF.

This chain uses TRBV6-5 with TRBJ2-7; TRBD1 agrees at 7 bases. There are 15 residues in the CDR3. Germline loops: CDR1 MNHEY, CDR2 SVGAGI. Unmatched junction bases numbered 7, after V lost 4 bases and J lost 1 base. CDR3 nucleotide sequence: TGTGCCAGCAGTTCAGGGGGTTTTAGGTCCTACGAGCAGTACTTC. It yields the protein CASSSGGFRSYEQYF.

The J gene is TRBJ1-3, the V gene TRBV9; possible D gene TRBD1, 6 bases. This CDR3 spans 14 amino acids. From germline, CDR1 is SGDLS and CDR2 YYNGEE. Trimming shortened V by 3 bases and J by 6 bases, and 13 bases separated the two germline ends. CDR3 DNA sequence: TGTGCCAGCAGCGAGACAGGTTTCGAAAACACCATATATTTT. It encodes CASSETGFENTIYF.

The rearrangement uses TRBV5-6 and TRBJ1-1, with 8 bases lining up with TRBD1. Trimming cost V 4 bases and J 10 bases; bases outside gene matches: 15. From germline, CDR1 is SGHDT and CDR2 YYEEEE. This CDR3 region has 15 residues. The CDR3 spells CASSLVERQGSGAFF. The CDR3 DNA reads as TGTGCCAGCAGCCTGGTCGAAAGACAGGGGTCGGGAGCTTTCTTT. Combining the CDR3 with reference TRBV5-6 and TRBJ1-1 gives the whole variable domain DAGVTQSPTHLIKTRGQQVTLRCSPKSGHDTVSWYQQALGQGPQFIFQYYEEEERQRGNFPDRFSGHQFPNYSSELNVNALLLGDSALYLCASSLVERQGSGAFFGQGTRLTVV.

This clone has just a few counts. The chain joins TRBV5-4 to TRBJ1-1; D possibly corresponds to TRBD1 (5 bases). The CDR3 is made up of 15 amino acids. CDR1 is SGHNT and CDR2 is YYREEE in the germline V gene (reference sequence). Trimming left V 0 bases short and J 2 bases short, with 11 bases between. The CDR3 bases are TGTGCCAGCAGCTTGGACTGGGACCTTAACACTGAAGCTTTCTTT. Translation gives CASSLDWDLNTEAFF.

The chain is built from TRBV6-1 and TRBJ1-2, with no clear D. The CDR3 totals 12 residues. Between the trimmed V and J ends, which lost 2 bases and 8 bases, there was a span of 9 bases. In germline, CDR1 is MNHNS, CDR2 SASEGT. The CDR3, as DNA: TGTGCCAGCAGTGAAATGGGTGCGGGCTACACCTTC. This codes for CASSEMGAGYTF.

V is TRBV9 and J is TRBJ2-2, with 8 bases that match TRBD1. The CDR3 has 16 residues. Germline assignment: CDR1 SGDLS and CDR2 YYNGEE. The V gene end was trimmed by 2 bases and the J gene end by 1 base; junction bases not matched to a gene: 4. The CDR3 nucleotides are TGTGCCAGCAGCGTCGAGACAGGGGTGAACACCGGGGAGCTGTTTTTT. Protein: CASSVETGVNTGELFF.

As to this clone: The same CDR3 can be traced to other DNA sequences in this sample. This chain links TRBV6-6 with TRBJ1-1; no clear D gene. V was trimmed by 5 bases and J by 4 bases, leaving 2 bases between them. CDR1 is MNHNY and CDR2 is SVGAGI in the germline V gene (reference sequence). This CDR3 contains 10 residues. Here the CDR3 reads CASSRTEAFF. In DNA, the CDR3 is TGTGCCAGCAGTCGCACTGAAGCTTTCTTT.

The genes are TRBV4-2 and TRBJ1-5, with D tentatively TRBD1 (6 bases). Germline CDR1 reads LGHNA; CDR2 reads YNFKEQ. The CDR3 sequence is 15 residues long. Trimming left V 2 bases short and J 7 bases short, with 15 bases between. The CDR3 coding sequence is TGTGCCAGCAGCCAAATACAGGGTTTGGGCCAGCCCCAGCATTTT. Its protein product is CASSQIQGLGQPQHF.

This clone was seen once. V is TRBV4-2 and J is TRBJ2-1; D unclear. The CDR3 is made up of 14 amino acids. Trimming left V 1 base short and J 5 bases short, with 9 bases between. Germline lookup yields CDR1 LGHNA and CDR2 YNFKEQ. The CDR3, as DNA: TGTGCCAGCAGCCAAGTATCTGGGGACAATGAGCAGTTCTTC. Translated: CASSQVSGDNEQFF.

V usage is TRBV19 and J usage is TRBJ1-1, with 9 positions matching TRBD1. V shed 7 bases, J shed 6 bases, and the junction held 9 bases outside the gene matches. Germline lookup yields CDR1 LNHDA and CDR2 SQIVND (reference sequence). The CDR3 consists of 14 residues. CDR3 bases: TGTGCCAGTAAATGGAGACAGGGGGATGCTGAAGCTTTCTTT. Its protein is CASKWRQGDAEAFF.

The J gene is TRBJ1-2, the V gene TRBV2; tentatively, D is TRBD1 (6 bases). The CDR3 is 13 residues long. V lost 6 bases and J lost 2, with 10 bases in between. Germline values: CDR1 SNHLY, CDR2 FYNNEI. CDR3 nucleotide sequence: TGTGCCAGCAGGCCCGACAGGAACTATGGCTACACCTTC. Its protein product is CASRPDRNYGYTF.

The J gene is TRBJ2-2, the V gene TRBV2; no clear D gene. CDR3 length: 15 amino acids. The V gene lost 1 base and the J gene lost 2 bases, with 8 bases spanning the gap. The V gene's germline CDR1 is SNHLY and CDR2 FYNNEI. The CDR3 DNA follows: TGTGCCAGCAGTGAAGTTTCGGTAAACACCGGGGAGCTGTTTTTT. Protein product: CASSEVSVNTGELFF.

This rearrangement joins TRBV4-3 to TRBJ2-3, with D perhaps matching TRBD2 (6 bases). The CDR3 loop spans 15 amino acids. From germline, CDR1 is LGHNA and CDR2 YSLEER. The ends were cut back, 4 bases at V and 2 bases at J, with 13 bases in the middle. CDR3: CASSLSGKDTDTQYF. CDR3 nucleotide sequence: TGCGCCAGCAGCCTTAGCGGAAAAGACACAGATACGCAGTATTTT.

Worth noting for this clone: Other nucleotide sequences in the sample specify the same CDR3. The chain links TRBV28 to TRBJ1-4; D gene unclear. V was trimmed by 5 bases and J by 4 bases, leaving 2 bases between them. The CDR3 is made up of 11 amino acids. CDR1 is MDHEN, CDR2 SYDVKM, per germline. In DNA form, the CDR3 reads TGTGCCAGCAGTGTTAATGAAAAACTGTTTTTT. Translating it yields CASSVNEKLFF.

J is TRBJ1-1 and V is TRBV29-1; D call uncertain. Germline lookup yields CDR1 SQVTM and CDR2 ANQGSEA. The CDR3 runs 14 residues. V dropped 6 bases and J dropped 4 bases, with 18 bases sitting between them. The CDR3 sequence: CSVTVRTASTEAFF. The CDR3 DNA follows: TGCAGCGTCACCGTAAGGACGGCCTCCACTGAAGCTTTCTTT.

This chain connects TRBV11-3 to TRBJ2-2; a weak D match, TRBD1 (5 bases). V lost 6 bases and J lost 6, with 20 bases in between. The CDR3 is 16 residues long. The germline gives CDR1 SGHNT, CDR2 YENEEA. DNA for the CDR3: TGTGCCAGCAGGTCATCCGCGCAGGGTTTTGCCGGGGAGCTGTTTTTT. Its translation: CASRSSAQGFAGELFF.

The chain couples TRBV5-6 to TRBJ2-3; TRBD1 matches at 9 bases. The V gene end was trimmed by 4 bases and the J gene end by 4 bases; junction bases not matched to a gene: 10. This CDR3 spans 16 amino acids. Germline assignment: CDR1 SGHDT and CDR2 YYEEEE. CDR3 sequence: CASSAPGQGVADTQYF. CDR3 nucleotides: TGTGCCAGCAGCGCTCCGGGACAGGGAGTCGCAGATACGCAGTATTTT.

The chain uses TRBV4-2 and TRBJ1-5, with a weak D call TRBD1 (5 bases). Germline assignment: CDR1 LGHNA and CDR2 YNFKEQ. V was clipped by 2 bases and J by 0 bases, with 8 bases between them. The CDR3 runs to 15 residues. The CDR3 loop reads CASSQTQGSNQPQHF. The CDR3 DNA reads as TGTGCCAGCAGCCAAACCCAGGGTAGCAATCAGCCCCAGCATTTT.

Regarding this clone: Other DNA sequences in the same sample also yield this CDR3. The chain has TRBV7-2 and TRBJ2-1; no reliable D call. V was cut by 1 base and J by 6 bases, with 16 bases left in between. Per the germline V gene, CDR1 is SGHTA and CDR2 is FQGNSA. The CDR3 length is 16 residues. The CDR3 DNA is TGTGCCAGCAGCTTAGGTCAGAGAAGACCTCTCAATGAGCAGTTCTTC. Its translation is CASSLGQRRPLNEQFF.

This clone is medium-sized (0.01 to 0.1%) by share. The chain employs TRBV2 and TRBJ1-5; D gene ambiguous. The V gene's germline CDR1 is SNHLY and CDR2 FYNNEI. Trimming pared 6 bases from V and 0 bases from J, leaving 9 bases between. The CDR3 has 14 amino acids. The CDR3 protein is CASSHFDSNQPQHF. CDR3 DNA sequence: TGTGCCAGCAGCCACTTCGATAGCAATCAGCCCCAGCATTTT. Full variable domain (outside the CDR3, taken from reference TRBV2 and TRBJ1-5): EPEVTQTPSHQVTQMGQEVILRCVPISNHLYFYWYRQILGQKVEFLVSFYNNEISEKSEIFDDQFSVERPDGSNFTLKIRSTKLEDSAMYFCASSHFDSNQPQHFGDGTRLSIL.

V gene TRBV4-1 combines with J gene TRBJ2-7; D unresolved. V lost 5 bases to trimming and J lost 5 bases, with 16 bases between them. This CDR3 is built from 14 residues. Germline V CDR1 and CDR2: MGHRA, YSYEKL. CDR3 residues: CASSVGPSLNEQYF. In DNA form, the CDR3 reads TGCGCCAGCAGCGTGGGCCCTTCATTGAACGAGCAGTACTTC.

The rearrangement links TRBV6-6 to TRBJ2-5; 14 nucleotides agree with TRBD2. V was clipped by 2 bases and J by 4 bases; unmatched bases: 3. The length of the CDR3 is 16 residues. Germline lookup yields CDR1 MNHNY and CDR2 SVGAGI (reference sequence). CDR3 nucleotide sequence: TGTGCCAGCAGTTACCCGGGACTAGCGGGAGCAGAGACCCAGTACTTC. This codes for CASSYPGLAGAETQYF.

The chain employs TRBV5-1 and TRBJ2-2, with D unresolved. CDR3 size: 14 residues. Germline-derived CDR1 and CDR2 are SGHRS and YFSETQ. V dropped 5 bases and J dropped 4 bases, with 12 bases sitting between them. The CDR3 bases are TGCGCCAGCAGAGTCGGGTTGGGCACCGGGGAGCTGTTTTTT. It is translated as CASRVGLGTGELFF.

V and J are TRBV6-1 and TRBJ1-2; no firm D call. Trimming took off 6 bases at V and 4 bases at J, with 12 bases between the two ends. The CDR3 covers 13 residues. The germline V gene has CDR1 MNHNS and CDR2 SASEGT. The CDR3 region is CASRGRTSYGYTF. CDR3 in DNA: TGTGCCAGCAGGGGCAGGACTTCCTATGGCTACACCTTC.

V and J are TRBV9 and TRBJ1-1; D is undetermined. The CDR3 contains 12 residues. Deletions cut 0 bases from V and 3 bases from J, with 3 bases between. Germline V CDR1 and CDR2: SGDLS, YYNGEE. The CDR3 DNA sequence: TGTGCCAGCAGCGTAGGGCACACTGAAGCTTTCTTT. Amino acids: CASSVGHTEAFF.

This chain links TRBV7-2 with TRBJ2-3; D ambiguous. Germline-derived CDR1 and CDR2 are SGHTA and FQGNSA. The CDR3 spans 12 residues. The V and J ends lost 5 bases and 7 bases respectively, with 10 bases between them. The CDR3 protein is CASSPATNTQYF. CDR3 bases: TGTGCCAGCAGCCCAGCGACGAATACGCAGTATTTT.

The chain is built from TRBV5-5 and TRBJ1-1; D gene uncertain. The germline V gene encodes CDR1 SGHKS and CDR2 YYEKEE (reference sequence). The ends were cut back, 4 bases at V and 1 base at J, with 11 bases in the middle. CDR3 length equals 14 residues. DNA for the CDR3: TGTGCCAGCAGCCCCCGGGGAGGGAACACTGAAGCTTTCTTT. Protein sequence: CASSPRGGNTEAFF. The entire variable domain, with the rest obtained from reference TRBV5-5 and TRBJ1-1, is as follows: DAGVTQSPTHLIKTRGQQVTLRCSPISGHKSVSWYQQVLGQGPQFIFQYYEKEERGRGNFPDRFSARQFPNYSSELNVNALLLGDSALYLCASSPRGGNTEAFFGQGTRLTVV.

The chain employs TRBV5-1 and TRBJ2-5; D perhaps matches TRBD2 (5 bases). The J call may be wrong; the DNA end is better matched by TRBJ2-7. The CDR3 loop spans 16 amino acids. Germline V gene lookup returns CDR1 SGHRS and CDR2 YFSETQ. CDR3 coding DNA: TGCGCCAGCAGCCCGGGGTCCTCAGCTTATTCCTACGAGCAGTACTTC. Protein sequence: CASSPGSSAYSYEQYF.